This entry concerns a single T cell receptor (beta chain). No antigen is known for it. V trimming: 3 bases; J trimming: 4 bases; junction bases outside the gene matches: 4. This CDR3 is built from 14 residues. Looked up from germline, CDR1 is SGHRS and CDR2 is YFSETQ. PCR primers comprised 60 Vbeta and 13 Jbeta primers. Assay used: immunoSEQ multiplex PCR; TCRdb lists only in-frame clones, some missing. Among about 150,000 clones, approximately 88% were seen once, and the ten largest hold around 1.3%. The sample is drawn from a study of cytomegalovirus exposure and HLA in healthy donors. Whole-study findings and limits: An analysis that was carried out later associated 15,000 to 20,000 TCR beta sequences with HLA alleles at 0.05 false discovery rate. In vitro work confirmed that a few CMV-associated chains recognize CMV antigens.

This chain links TRBV5-1 with TRBJ1-1; 9 bases agree with TRBD1. The receptor was derived from a boy between 2 and 10 years old in good health and CMV-seronegative. The sequenced sample consisted of PBMCs. Here the CDR3 reads CASSWGQGATEAFF. The CDR3 nucleotides read TGCGCCAGCAGCTGGGGACAGGGCGCCACTGAAGCTTTCTTT.